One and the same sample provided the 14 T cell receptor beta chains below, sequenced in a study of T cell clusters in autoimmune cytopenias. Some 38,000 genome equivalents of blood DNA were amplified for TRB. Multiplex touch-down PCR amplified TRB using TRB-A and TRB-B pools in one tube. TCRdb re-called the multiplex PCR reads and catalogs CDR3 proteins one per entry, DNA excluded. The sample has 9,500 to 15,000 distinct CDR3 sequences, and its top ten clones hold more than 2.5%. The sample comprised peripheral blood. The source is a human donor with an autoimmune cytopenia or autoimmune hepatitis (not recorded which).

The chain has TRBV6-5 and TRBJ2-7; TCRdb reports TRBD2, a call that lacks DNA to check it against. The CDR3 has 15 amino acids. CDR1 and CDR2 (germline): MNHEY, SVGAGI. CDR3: CASSYTSGTLYEQYF.

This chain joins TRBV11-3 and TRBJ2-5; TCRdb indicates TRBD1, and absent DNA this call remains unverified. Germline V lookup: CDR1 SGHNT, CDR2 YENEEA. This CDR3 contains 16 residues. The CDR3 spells CASSYDRGRQQETQYF.

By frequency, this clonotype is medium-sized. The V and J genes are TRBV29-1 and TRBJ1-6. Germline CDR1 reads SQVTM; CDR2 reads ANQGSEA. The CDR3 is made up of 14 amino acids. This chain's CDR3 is CSVESVSRNSPLHF.

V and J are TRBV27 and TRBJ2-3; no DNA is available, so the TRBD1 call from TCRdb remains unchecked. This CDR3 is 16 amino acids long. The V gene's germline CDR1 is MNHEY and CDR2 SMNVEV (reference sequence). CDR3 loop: CASSSGPGHITDTQYF.

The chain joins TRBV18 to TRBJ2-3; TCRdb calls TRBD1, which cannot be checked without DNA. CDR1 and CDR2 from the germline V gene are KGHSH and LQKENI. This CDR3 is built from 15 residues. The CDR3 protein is CASSPDRPGTDTQYF.

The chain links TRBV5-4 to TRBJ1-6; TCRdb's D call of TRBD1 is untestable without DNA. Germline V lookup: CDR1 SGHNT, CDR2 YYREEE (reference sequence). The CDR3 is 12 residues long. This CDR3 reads CASSPPNSPLHF.

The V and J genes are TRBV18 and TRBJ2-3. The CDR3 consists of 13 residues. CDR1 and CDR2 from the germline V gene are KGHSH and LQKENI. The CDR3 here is CASSSGIGDTQYF.

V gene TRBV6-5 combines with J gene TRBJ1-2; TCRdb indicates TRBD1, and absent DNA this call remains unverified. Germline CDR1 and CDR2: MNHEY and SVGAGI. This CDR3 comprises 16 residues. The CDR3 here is CASSSPGQGFGYGYTF.

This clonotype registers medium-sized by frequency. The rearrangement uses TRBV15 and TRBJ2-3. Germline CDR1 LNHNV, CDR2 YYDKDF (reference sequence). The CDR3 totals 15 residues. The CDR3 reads CATSSPSVVADTQYF.

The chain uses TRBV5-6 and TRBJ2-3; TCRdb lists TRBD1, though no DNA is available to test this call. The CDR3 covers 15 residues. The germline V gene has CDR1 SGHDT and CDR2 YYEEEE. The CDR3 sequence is CASSSGQGVTDTQYF.

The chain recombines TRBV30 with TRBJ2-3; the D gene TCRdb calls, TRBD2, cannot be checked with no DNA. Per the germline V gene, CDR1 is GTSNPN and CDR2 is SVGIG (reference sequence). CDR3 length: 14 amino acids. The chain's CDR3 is CAWSVRASGATQYF. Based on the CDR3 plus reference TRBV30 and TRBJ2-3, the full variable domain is SQTIHQWPATLVQPVGSPLSLECTVEGTSNPNLYWYRQAAGRGLQLLFYSVGIGQISSEVPQNLSASRPQDRQFILSSKKLLLSDSGFYLCAWSVRASGATQYFGPGTRLTVL.

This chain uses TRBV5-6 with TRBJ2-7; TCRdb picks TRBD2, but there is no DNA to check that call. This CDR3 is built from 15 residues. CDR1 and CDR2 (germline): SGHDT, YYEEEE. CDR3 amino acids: CASSYLAGGHYEQYF.

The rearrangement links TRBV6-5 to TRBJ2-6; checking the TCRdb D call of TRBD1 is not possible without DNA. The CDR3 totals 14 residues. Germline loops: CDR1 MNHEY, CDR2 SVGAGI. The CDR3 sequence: CAISGAAGANVLTF.

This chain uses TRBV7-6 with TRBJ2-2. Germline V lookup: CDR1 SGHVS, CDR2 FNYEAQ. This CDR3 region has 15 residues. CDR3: CASSLYEWSTGELFF.